These T cell receptor beta chains were read from a single sample in a study of blood T cell repertoires in COVID-19. Measured with immunoSEQ multiplex PCR; TCRdb has only the in-frame clones, and not every one. The sample has fewer than 90,000 clones, about 95% seen once. Sample: peripheral blood. These receptors came from a human donor with active COVID-19. The donor label of this sample is uncertain. Both conserved end residues are part of each CDR3. D genes are given only for firm matches. Clone size is shown for a subset of rows, as once, few, many or a class of expanded clone.

j_call,d_call,clone_size,v_call,cdr3_aa,cdr3_nt
TRBJ2-1,.,.,TRBV6-2/TRBV6-3,CASSMTGSSYNEQFF,TGTGCCAGCAGTATGACGGGTTCCTCCTACAATGAGCAGTTCTTC
TRBJ2-6,.,.,TRBV6-6,CASSSRARGGRTGANVLTF,TGTGCCAGCAGCTCAAGGGCTCGAGGGGGAAGAACTGGGGCCAACGTCCTGACTTTC
TRBJ1-4,.,.,TRBV27,CASSLSGGREKLFF,TGTGCCAGCAGTTTATCAGGAGGGCGGGAAAAACTGTTTTTT
TRBJ2-1,TRBD1,.,TRBV4-3,CASSQARGRGPYNEQFF,TGCGCCAGCAGCCAAGCCAGGGGCAGGGGGCCCTACAATGAGCAGTTCTTC
TRBJ2-3,.,.,TRBV20-1,CSAQGTDTQYF,TGCAGTGCTCAGGGTACAGATACGCAGTATTTT
TRBJ1-6,.,.,TRBV7-9,CASSFSTGNNSPLHF,TGTGCCAGCAGCTTCTCGACGGGAAATAATTCACCCCTCCACTTT
TRBJ2-1,TRBD2,.,TRBV18,CASSPGTGGYNEQFF,TGTGCCAGCTCACCAGGCACGGGAGGATACAATGAGCAGTTCTTC
TRBJ1-1,.,.,TRBV21-1,CASSGPGQGMNTEAFF,TGTGCCAGCAGCGGACCGGGACAGGGAATGAACACTGAAGCTTTCTTT
TRBJ1-2,TRBD1,.,TRBV15,CATNRGQVNGYTF,TGTGCCACCAATAGGGGGCAGGTGAATGGCTACACCTTC
TRBJ2-2,.,.,TRBV11-2,CASSLGTAGELFF,TGTGCCAGCAGCTTAGGGACAGCCGGGGAGCTGTTTTTT
TRBJ2-1,TRBD1,.,TRBV24-1,CATSDPATTGHNEQFF,TGTGCCACCAGTGACCCCGCAACGACAGGGCACAATGAGCAGTTCTTC
TRBJ2-4,TRBD1,.,TRBV19,CASTRTGGPKNIQYF,TGTGCCAGTACCAGGACAGGGGGGCCCAAAAACATTCAGTACTTC
TRBJ2-1,.,few,TRBV6-5,CASTRGHEQFF,TGTGCCAGCACTCGGGGTCATGAGCAGTTCTTC
TRBJ1-1,.,.,TRBV10-3,CAISEGAGGNTEAFF,TGTGCCATCAGTGAGGGGGCCGGGGGGAACACTGAAGCTTTCTTT
TRBJ2-3,.,.,TRBV5-1,CASSLVGGADTQYF,TGCGCCAGCAGCTTGGTAGGGGGGGCAGATACGCAGTATTTT
TRBJ2-3,.,.,TRBV6-4,CASSADGAGAWDTQYF,TGTGCCAGCAGTGCCGACGGGGCAGGGGCCTGGGATACGCAGTATTTT
TRBJ2-5,TRBD2,.,TRBV4-3,CASSQGGSQETQYF,TGCGCCAGCAGCCAGGGGGGGTCACAAGAGACCCAGTACTTC
TRBJ1-1,.,.,TRBV14,CASSQIRNTEAFF,TGTGCCAGCAGCCAAATTAGGAACACTGAAGCTTTCTTT
TRBJ2-3,TRBD1,once,TRBV7-2,CASSLAQGVASTDTQYF,TGTGCCAGCAGCTTAGCGCAGGGGGTTGCTAGCACAGATACGCAGTATTTT
TRBJ2-7,TRBD1,few,TRBV5-1,CASSLRDREHEQYF,TGCGCCAGCAGCTTAAGGGACAGGGAGCACGAGCAGTACTTC
TRBJ1-1,.,.,TRBV6-5,CASSYQGVYPEAFF,TGTGCCAGCAGTTACCAGGGTGTCTACCCTGAAGCTTTCTTT
TRBJ2-5,.,.,TRBV10-3,CAISAGGLRPRETQYF,TGTGCCATCAGTGCCGGGGGACTCCGACCCCGAGAGACCCAGTACTTC
TRBJ1-5,.,.,TRBV3-1/TRBV3-2,CASSQDRNQPQHF,TGTGCCAGCAGCCAAGACAGGAATCAGCCCCAGCATTTT
TRBJ2-5,TRBD1,.,TRBV12-5,CASGPDGQGFETQYF,TGTGCTAGTGGCCCGGATGGACAGGGTTTCGAGACCCAGTACTTC
TRBJ1-1,TRBD1,.,TRBV5-1,CASSLVGTGGLNTEAFF,TGCGCCAGCAGCTTGGTAGGGACAGGGGGGTTGAACACTGAAGCTTTCTTT
TRBJ2-2,.,.,TRBV6-6,CASSSLTGTGGELFF,TGTGCCAGCAGCTCTCTTACAGGGACGGGCGGGGAGCTGTTTTTT
TRBJ2-2,TRBD2,.,TRBV5-1,CASSLYSGGAGTGELFF,TGCGCCAGCAGCTTGTACAGCGGGGGGGCCGGCACCGGGGAGCTGTTTTTT
TRBJ2-7,TRBD1,.,TRBV27,CASRNRGYEQYF,TGTGCCAGCAGAAACAGGGGCTACGAGCAGTACTTC
TRBJ1-1,TRBD1,once,TRBV15,CATSSLGQGQLMNTEAFF,TGTGCCACCAGCAGCCTAGGACAGGGGCAACTCATGAACACTGAAGCTTTCTTT
TRBJ1-1,TRBD1,.,TRBV25-1,CASTGQGGTEAFF,TGTGCCAGCACCGGACAGGGGGGTACTGAAGCTTTCTTT
TRBJ2-7,.,.,TRBV18,CASSLGGGPSYEQYF,TGTGCCAGCTCACTAGGGGGGGGACCCTCCTACGAGCAGTACTTC
TRBJ2-3,TRBD2,.,TRBV18,CASSLSGIYTDTQYF,TGTGCCAGCTCACTTAGCGGGATTTACACAGATACGCAGTATTTT
TRBJ1-1,.,.,TRBV27,CASSLQVSVGEAFF,TGTGCCAGCAGTTTACAGGTTTCGGTCGGTGAAGCTTTCTTT
TRBJ1-1,.,.,TRBV29-1,CSVAEGEREAFF,TGCAGCGTTGCTGAGGGGGAAAGGGAAGCTTTCTTT
TRBJ2-7,TRBD2,.,TRBV19,CASSIERGDYEQYF,TGTGCCAGTAGTATAGAACGGGGGGACTACGAGCAGTACTTC
TRBJ2-5,.,.,TRBV4-1,CASSQDPRGETQYF,TGCGCCAGCAGCCAAGATCCCAGAGGCGAGACCCAGTACTTC
TRBJ1-2,.,.,TRBV11-3,CASSLAFGEGYTF,TGTGCCAGCAGCTTGGCCTTCGGGGAGGGCTACACCTTC
TRBJ2-3,TRBD2,.,TRBV28,CASRTAGADTDTQYF,TGTGCCAGCAGAACAGCGGGAGCCGACACAGATACGCAGTATTTT
TRBJ2-7,.,.,TRBV5-1,CASSFWPEYEQYF,TGCGCCAGCAGCTTTTGGCCAGAATACGAGCAGTACTTC
TRBJ2-7,TRBD1,.,TRBV11-2,CASSGRGDRVYEQYF,TGTGCCAGCAGCGGCCGGGGGGACAGGGTCTACGAGCAGTACTTC
TRBJ2-7,.,few,TRBV7-9,CASSPLLLYEQYF,TGTGCCAGCAGCCCTCTCTTACTCTACGAGCAGTACTTC
TRBJ1-2,.,.,TRBV2,CASSELRDYGYTF,TGTGCCAGCAGTGAACTACGGGACTATGGCTACACCTTC
TRBJ2-5,.,.,TRBV11-3,CASSLGPGIQTQYF,TGTGCCAGCAGCTTAGGCCCAGGGATACAGACCCAGTACTTC
TRBJ2-1,TRBD2,.,TRBV6-2/TRBV6-3,CASSYRGGNEQFF,TGTGCCAGCAGTTACCGCGGGGGCAATGAGCAGTTCTTC
TRBJ2-3,TRBD2,.,TRBV18,CASSPPASGGTDTQYF,TGTGCCAGCTCACCCCCGGCTAGCGGGGGCACAGATACGCAGTATTTT
TRBJ1-5,.,few,TRBV6-5,CASRRESNQPQHF,TGTGCCAGTCGACGGGAGAGCAATCAGCCCCAGCATTTT
TRBJ2-7,TRBD1,.,TRBV7-9,CASSPWTGDYEQYF,TGTGCCAGCAGCCCCTGGACAGGGGATTACGAGCAGTACTTC
TRBJ2-1,.,.,TRBV11-3,CASSLGGGDNEQFF,TGTGCCAGCAGCTTAGGGGGCGGAGACAATGAGCAGTTCTTC